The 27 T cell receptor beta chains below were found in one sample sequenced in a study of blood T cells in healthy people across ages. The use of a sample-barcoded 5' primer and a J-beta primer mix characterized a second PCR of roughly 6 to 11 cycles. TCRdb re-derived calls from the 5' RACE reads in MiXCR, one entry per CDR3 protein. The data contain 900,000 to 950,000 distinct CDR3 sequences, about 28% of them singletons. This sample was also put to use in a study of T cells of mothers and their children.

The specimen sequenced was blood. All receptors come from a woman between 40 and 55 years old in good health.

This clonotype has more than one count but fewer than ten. DNA of the CDR3: TGCAGCGTCGGTGGACTAGCGGGCTACGAGCAGTACTTC. This encodes CSVGGLAGYEQYF. The rearrangement links TRBV29-1 to TRBJ2-7, with 11 bases that match TRBD2. The CDR3 has 13 residues. The J segment lost 3 bases and the V segment lost 6 bases, leaving 4 bases of the junction unmatched. Germline values: CDR1 SQVTM, CDR2 ANQGSEA.

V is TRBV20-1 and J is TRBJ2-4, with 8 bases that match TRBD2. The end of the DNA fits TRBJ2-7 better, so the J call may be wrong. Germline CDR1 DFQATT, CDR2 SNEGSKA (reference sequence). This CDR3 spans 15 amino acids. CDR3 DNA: TGCAGTGCTAGTATTCCCGGGACTAGGCCCTACGAGCAGTACTTC. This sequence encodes CSASIPGTRPYEQYF.

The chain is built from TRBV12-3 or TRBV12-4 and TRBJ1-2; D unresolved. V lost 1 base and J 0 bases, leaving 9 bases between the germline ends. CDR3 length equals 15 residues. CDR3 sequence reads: CASSLGRPTNYGYTF. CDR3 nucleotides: TGTGCCAGCAGTTTAGGGCGCCCCACTAACTATGGCTACACCTTC.

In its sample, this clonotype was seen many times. The CDR3 DNA reads as TGTGCCAGCAGGTCCGGACAGGGCGCCTACGAGCAGTACTTC. Its translation: CASRSGQGAYEQYF. The chain joins TRBV12-3 or TRBV12-4 to TRBJ2-7; 8 bases fit TRBD1. This CDR3 spans 14 amino acids. V lost 6 bases to trimming and J lost 2 bases; unmatched junction nucleotides: 6.

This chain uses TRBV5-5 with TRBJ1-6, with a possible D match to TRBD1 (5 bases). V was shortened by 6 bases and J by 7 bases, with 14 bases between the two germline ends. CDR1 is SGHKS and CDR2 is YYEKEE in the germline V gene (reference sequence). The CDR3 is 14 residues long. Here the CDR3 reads CASIPLDTNSPLHF. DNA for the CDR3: TGTGCCAGCATCCCTCTGGACACCAATTCACCCCTCCACTTT.

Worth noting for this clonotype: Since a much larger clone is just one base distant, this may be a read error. As DNA, the CDR3 is TGTGCCAGCAGCTTGGGAGGTCCGAGCTCCTACAATGAGCAGTACTTC. This sequence encodes CASSLGGPSSYNEQYF. The chain carries TRBV7-8 and TRBJ2-1; TRBD2 might be the D (6 bases). The J call may be incorrect, as the DNA end agrees better with TRBJ2-7. The germline V gene encodes CDR1 SGHVS and CDR2 FQNEAQ. The CDR3 runs to 16 residues.

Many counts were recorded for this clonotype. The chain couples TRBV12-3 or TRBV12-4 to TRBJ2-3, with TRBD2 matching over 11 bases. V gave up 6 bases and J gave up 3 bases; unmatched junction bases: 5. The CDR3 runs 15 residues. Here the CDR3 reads CASSNSGGATDTQYF. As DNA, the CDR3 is TGTGCCAGCAGCAATAGCGGGGGGGCGACAGATACGCAGTATTTT.

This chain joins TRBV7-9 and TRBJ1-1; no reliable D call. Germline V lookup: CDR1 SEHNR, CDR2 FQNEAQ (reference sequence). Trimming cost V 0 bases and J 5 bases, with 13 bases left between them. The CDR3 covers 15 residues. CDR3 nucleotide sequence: TGTGCCAGCAGCTTAGCAAAGGGAGGGAAGACTGAAGCTTTCTTT. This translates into CASSLAKGGKTEAFF.

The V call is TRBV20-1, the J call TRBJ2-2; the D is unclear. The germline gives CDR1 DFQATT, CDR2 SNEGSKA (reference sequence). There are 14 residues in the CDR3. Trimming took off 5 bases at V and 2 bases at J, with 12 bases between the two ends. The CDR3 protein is CSASRGGNTGELFF. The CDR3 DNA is TGCAGTGCTTCTCGCGGCGGCAACACCGGGGAGCTGTTTTTT.

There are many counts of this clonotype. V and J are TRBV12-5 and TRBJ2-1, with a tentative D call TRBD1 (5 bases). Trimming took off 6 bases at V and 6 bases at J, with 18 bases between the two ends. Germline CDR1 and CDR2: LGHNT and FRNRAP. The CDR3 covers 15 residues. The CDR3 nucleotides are TGTGCTAGTGGGGGCGGCGTAGGGGCGTTCAATGAGCAGTTCTTC. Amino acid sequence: CASGGGVGAFNEQFF.

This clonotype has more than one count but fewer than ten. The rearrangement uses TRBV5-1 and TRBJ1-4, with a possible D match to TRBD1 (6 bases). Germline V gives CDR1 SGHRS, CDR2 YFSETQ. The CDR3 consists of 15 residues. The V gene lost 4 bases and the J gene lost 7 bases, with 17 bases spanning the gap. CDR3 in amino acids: CASSHGSGAGEKLFF. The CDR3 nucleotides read TGCGCCAGCAGCCACGGATCGGGGGCAGGTGAAAAACTGTTTTTT.

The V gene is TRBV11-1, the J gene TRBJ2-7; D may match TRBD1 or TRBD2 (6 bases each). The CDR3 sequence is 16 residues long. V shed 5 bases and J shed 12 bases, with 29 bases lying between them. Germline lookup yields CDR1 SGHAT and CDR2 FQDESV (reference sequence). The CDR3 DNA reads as TGTGCCAGCAGCCCCGGGGGCCCCGATGCAGGGGAGACCCGGTACTTC. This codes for CASSPGGPDAGETRYF.

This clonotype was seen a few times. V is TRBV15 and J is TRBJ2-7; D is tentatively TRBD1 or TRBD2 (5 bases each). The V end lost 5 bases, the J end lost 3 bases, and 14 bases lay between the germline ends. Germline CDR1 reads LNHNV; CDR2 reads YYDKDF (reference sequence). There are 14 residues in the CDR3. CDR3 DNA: TGTGCCACCAGCGAGGGTGGGGGATTCTACGAGCAGTACTTC. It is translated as CATSEGGGFYEQYF.

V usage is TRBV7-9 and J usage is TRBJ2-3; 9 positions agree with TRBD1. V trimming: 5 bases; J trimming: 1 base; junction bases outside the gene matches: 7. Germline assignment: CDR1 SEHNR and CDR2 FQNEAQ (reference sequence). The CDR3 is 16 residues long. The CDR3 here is CASSAHRGQGTDTQYF. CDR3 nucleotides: TGTGCCAGCAGCGCCCACAGGGGGCAGGGCACAGATACGCAGTATTTT.

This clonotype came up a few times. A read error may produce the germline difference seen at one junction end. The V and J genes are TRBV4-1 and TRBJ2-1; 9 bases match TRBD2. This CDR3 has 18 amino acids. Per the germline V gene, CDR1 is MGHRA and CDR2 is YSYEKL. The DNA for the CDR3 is TGCACCAGCAGCCAAACCGGGACTAGCCTCCGATTAGACAATGAGCAGTTCTTC. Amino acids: CTSSQTGTSLRLDNEQFF.

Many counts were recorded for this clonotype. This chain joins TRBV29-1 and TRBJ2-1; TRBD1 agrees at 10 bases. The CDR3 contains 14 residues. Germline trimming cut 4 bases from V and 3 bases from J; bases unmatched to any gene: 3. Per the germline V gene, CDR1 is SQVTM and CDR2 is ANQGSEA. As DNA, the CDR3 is TGCAGCGTTGTCCGGACAGGGGGCTACAATGAGCAGTTCTTC. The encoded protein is CSVVRTGGYNEQFF.

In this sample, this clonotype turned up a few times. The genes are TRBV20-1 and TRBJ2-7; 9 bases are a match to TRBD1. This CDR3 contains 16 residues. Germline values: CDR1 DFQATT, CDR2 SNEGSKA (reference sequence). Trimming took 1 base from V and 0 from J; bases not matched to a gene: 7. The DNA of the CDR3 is TGCAGTGCTAGAGGGCCGGGGACAGGGTTCTCCTACGAGCAGTACTTC. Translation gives CSARGPGTGFSYEQYF.

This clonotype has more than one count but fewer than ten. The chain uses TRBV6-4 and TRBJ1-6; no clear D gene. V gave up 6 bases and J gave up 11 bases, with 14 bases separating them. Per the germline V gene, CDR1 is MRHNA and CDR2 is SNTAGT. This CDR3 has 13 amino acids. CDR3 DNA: TGTGCCAGCAGCGAAGACGGGCAGACACCCCTCCACTTT. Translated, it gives CASSEDGQTPLHF.

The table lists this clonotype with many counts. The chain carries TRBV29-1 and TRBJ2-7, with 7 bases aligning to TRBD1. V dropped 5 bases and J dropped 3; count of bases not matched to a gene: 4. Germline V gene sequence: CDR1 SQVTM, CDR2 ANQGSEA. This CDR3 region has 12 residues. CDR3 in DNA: TGCAGCGTTCGGACAGGATTCTACGAGCAGTACTTC. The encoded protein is CSVRTGFYEQYF.

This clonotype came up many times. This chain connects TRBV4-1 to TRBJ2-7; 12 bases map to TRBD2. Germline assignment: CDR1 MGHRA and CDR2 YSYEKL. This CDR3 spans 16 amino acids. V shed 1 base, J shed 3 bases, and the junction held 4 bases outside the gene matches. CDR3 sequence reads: CASSQAASGGVYEQYF. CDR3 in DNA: TGCGCCAGCAGCCAAGCTGCTAGCGGGGGGGTCTACGAGCAGTACTTC.

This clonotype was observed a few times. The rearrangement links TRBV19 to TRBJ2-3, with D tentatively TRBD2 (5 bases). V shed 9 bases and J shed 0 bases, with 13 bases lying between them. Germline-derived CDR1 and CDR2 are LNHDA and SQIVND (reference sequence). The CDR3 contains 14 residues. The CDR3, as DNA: TGTGCCAGCCTTTCGACGGGAAGCACAGATACGCAGTATTTT. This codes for CASLSTGSTDTQYF. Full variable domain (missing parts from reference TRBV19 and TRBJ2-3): DGGITQSPKYLFRKEGQNVTLSCEQNLNHDAMYWYRQDPGQGLRLIYYSQIVNDFQKGDIAEGYSVSREKKESFPLTVTSAQKNPTAFYLCASLSTGSTDTQYFGPGTRLTVL.

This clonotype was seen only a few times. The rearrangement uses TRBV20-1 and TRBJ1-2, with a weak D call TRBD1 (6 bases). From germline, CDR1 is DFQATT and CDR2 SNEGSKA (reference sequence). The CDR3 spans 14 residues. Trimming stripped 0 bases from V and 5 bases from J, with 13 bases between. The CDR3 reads CSARDRRGTYGYTF. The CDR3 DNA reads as TGCAGTGCTAGAGATCGCAGAGGGACATATGGCTACACCTTC.

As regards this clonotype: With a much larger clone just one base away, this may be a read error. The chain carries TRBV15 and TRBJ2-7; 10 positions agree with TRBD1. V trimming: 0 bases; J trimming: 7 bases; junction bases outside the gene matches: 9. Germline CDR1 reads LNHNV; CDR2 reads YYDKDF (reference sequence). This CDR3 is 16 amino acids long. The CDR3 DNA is TGTGCCACCAGCAGAGAAGGGACAGGGGTTTACAATGAGCAGTACTTC. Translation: CATSREGTGVYNEQYF.

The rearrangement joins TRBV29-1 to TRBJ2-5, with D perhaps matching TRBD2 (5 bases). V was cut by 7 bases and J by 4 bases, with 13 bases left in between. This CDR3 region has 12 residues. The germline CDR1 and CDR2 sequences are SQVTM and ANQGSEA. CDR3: CSAEIGRETQYF. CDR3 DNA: TGCAGCGCGGAAATAGGGAGAGAGACCCAGTACTTC.

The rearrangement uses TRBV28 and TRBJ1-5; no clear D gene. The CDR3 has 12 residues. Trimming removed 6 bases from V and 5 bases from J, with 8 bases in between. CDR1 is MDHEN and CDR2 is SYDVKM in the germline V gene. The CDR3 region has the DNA TGTGCCAGCAGGAAAAATTATCAGCCCCAGCATTTT. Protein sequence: CASRKNYQPQHF.

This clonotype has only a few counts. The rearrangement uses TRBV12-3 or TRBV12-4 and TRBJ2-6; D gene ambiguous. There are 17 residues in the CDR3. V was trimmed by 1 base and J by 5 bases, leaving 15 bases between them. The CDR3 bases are TGTGCCAGCAGTTTAGGCGGCTGGTCGCTGCGGGCCAACGTCCTGACTTTC. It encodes CASSLGGWSLRANVLTF.

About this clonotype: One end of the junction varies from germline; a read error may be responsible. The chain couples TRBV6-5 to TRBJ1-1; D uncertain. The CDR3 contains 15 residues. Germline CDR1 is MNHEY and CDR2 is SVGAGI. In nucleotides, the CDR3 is TGTACCAGCAGTTACTCGGAGAGAGGGAGGACTGAAGCTTTCTTT. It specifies CTSSYSERGRTEAFF.